The 20 T cell receptor beta chains presented below share a single source sample, sequenced in a study of CD8 T cells in Susac syndrome. With random hexamers, reverse transcription was performed on about 0.5 to 1 ug of RNA. TCRdb recomputed calls from the immunoSEQ multiplex PCR reads with MiXCR, one row per CDR3 protein. The profile covers roughly 120,000 distinct CDR3 sequences, with 94% appearing a single time and around 0.1% taken by the ten largest. The sequencing input was CD4+ T cells from PBMCs. These receptors were obtained from a human donor in good health.

The V call is TRBV7-8, the J call TRBJ2-3, with 8 bases matching TRBD1. Germline lookup yields CDR1 SGHVS and CDR2 FQNEAQ. V gave up 5 bases and J gave up 1 base; unmatched junction bases: 8. This CDR3 has 16 amino acids. The CDR3 here is CASSASDRGGTDTQYF. The DNA of the CDR3 is TGTGCCAGCAGCGCTTCCGACAGGGGAGGCACAGATACGCAGTATTTT.

This chain joins TRBV2 and TRBJ2-5, with D possibly TRBD2 on 7 matching bases. Trimming cost V 5 bases and J 2 bases, with 12 bases left between them. CDR1 is SNHLY, CDR2 FYNNEI, per germline. The CDR3 is 14 amino acids. The chain's CDR3 is CASSWGGGQETQYF. The CDR3 bases are TGTGCCAGCAGTTGGGGAGGGGGGCAAGAGACCCAGTACTTC.

The V and J genes are TRBV24-1 and TRBJ2-7, with no clear D. There are 11 residues in the CDR3. Germline V lookup: CDR1 KGHDR, CDR2 SFDVKD. Trimming pared 3 bases from V and 3 bases from J, leaving 2 bases between. CDR3 in amino acids: CATSDGYEQYF. The DNA for the CDR3 is TGTGCCACCAGTGATGGCTACGAGCAGTACTTC.

The J gene is TRBJ2-1, the V gene TRBV29-1; possible D gene TRBD2, 7 bases. The CDR3 covers 12 residues. Per the germline V gene, CDR1 is SQVTM and CDR2 is ANQGSEA. The V gene lost 2 bases and the J gene lost 13 bases, with 15 bases spanning the gap. CDR3 protein: CSVEKGGVRQFF. The CDR3, as DNA: TGCAGCGTTGAAAAAGGGGGGGTCAGACAGTTCTTC.

CDR3 sequence: CASSRSSYEQYF. Here the CDR3 DNA reads TGTGCCAGCAGCCGTAGCTCCTACGAGCAGTACTTC. The chain is built from TRBV7-6 and TRBJ2-7; D is ambiguous. This CDR3 comprises 12 residues. From germline, CDR1 is SGHVS and CDR2 FNYEAQ. Trimming removed 5 bases from V and 0 bases from J, with 5 bases in between.

This CDR3 reads CASSRTSVYGELFF. Written as DNA, the CDR3 is TGTGCCAGCAGCCGGACTAGCGTTTACGGGGAGCTGTTTTTT. The gene calls are TRBV9 and TRBJ2-2, with 9 bases that match TRBD2. The CDR3 length is 14 residues. Trimming cost V 4 bases and J 7 bases; bases outside gene matches: 5. Germline V CDR1 and CDR2: SGDLS, YYNGEE.

CDR3 bases: TGTGCCAGCAGTGCTCGGGGAATCTCGGGCTATCAGACCTACGAGCAGTACTTC. Its translation is CASSARGISGYQTYEQYF. The chain links TRBV6-1 to TRBJ2-7; D might be TRBD2 (5 bases). V was shortened by 4 bases and J by 2 bases, with 24 bases between the two germline ends. The length of the CDR3 is 18 residues. Looked up from germline, CDR1 is MNHNS and CDR2 is SASEGT.

The chain is built from TRBV10-2 and TRBJ1-5; 7 positions agree with TRBD1. The CDR3 runs to 12 residues. Germline trimming cut 3 bases from V and 15 bases from J; bases unmatched to any gene: 8. Germline V gene data show CDR1 as WSHSY and CDR2 as SAAADI. The CDR3 region has the DNA TGCGCCAGCAGTGATGAGGGACAGACACGGCATTTT. Translated: CASSDEGQTRHF.

V is TRBV29-1 and J is TRBJ1-1; tentative D call: TRBD1 (5 bases). Per the germline V gene, CDR1 is SQVTM and CDR2 is ANQGSEA. Between the trimmed V and J ends, which lost 7 bases and 1 base, there was a span of 10 bases. CDR3 length: 12 residues. The CDR3 DNA sequence: TGCAGCGGGGGAACAGGGAACACTGAAGCTTTCTTT. This sequence encodes CSGGTGNTEAFF. The entire variable domain, with the rest obtained from reference TRBV29-1 and TRBJ1-1, is as follows: SAVISQKPSRDICQRGTSLTIQCQVDSQVTMMFWYRQQPGQSLTLIATANQGSEATYESGFVIDKFPISRPNLTFSTLTVSNMSPEDSSIYLCSGGTGNTEAFFGQGTRLTVV.

The table lists this clonotype with a count of one. V and J are TRBV7-2 and TRBJ2-5; 8 bases agree with TRBD2. CDR1 is SGHTA, CDR2 FQGNSA, per germline. The CDR3 totals 14 residues. V lost 5 bases to trimming and J lost 5 bases; unmatched junction nucleotides: 7. CDR3 sequence reads: CASSPRGGLETQYF. Here the CDR3 DNA reads TGTGCCAGCAGCCCTCGGGGGGGTCTTGAGACCCAGTACTTC.

The chain recombines TRBV5-6 with TRBJ2-7; 8 bases match TRBD2. CDR1 is SGHDT and CDR2 is YYEEEE in the germline V gene. There are 16 residues in the CDR3. Trimming at V came to 4 bases and at J to 2 bases, leaving 11 bases not matched to a gene. The CDR3: CASSPYGEAGAYEQYF. The CDR3 coding sequence is TGTGCCAGCAGCCCCTATGGGGAAGCGGGAGCCTACGAGCAGTACTTC. The whole variable domain, filled in from reference TRBV5-6 and TRBJ2-7, reads DAGVTQSPTHLIKTRGQQVTLRCSPKSGHDTVSWYQQALGQGPQFIFQYYEEEERQRGNFPDRFSGHQFPNYSSELNVNALLLGDSALYLCASSPYGEAGAYEQYFGPGTRLTVT.

The chain recombines TRBV20-1 with TRBJ2-7, with D perhaps TRBD2 (5 bases). From germline, CDR1 is DFQATT and CDR2 SNEGSKA (reference sequence). V was trimmed by 6 bases and J by 0 bases, leaving 9 bases between them. This CDR3 region has 12 residues. The CDR3 sequence: CSAKRDSYEQYF. CDR3 sequence (DNA): TGCAGTGCAAAACGGGACTCCTACGAGCAGTACTTC.

CDR3 coding DNA: TGCGCCAGCAGCCAAGTGGGGGCACAGCGGGATAAAGATACGCAGTATTTT. Translating gives CASSQVGAQRDKDTQYF. The chain links TRBV4-1 to TRBJ2-3, with D possibly TRBD2 on 7 matching bases. There are 17 residues in the CDR3. Per the germline V gene, CDR1 is MGHRA and CDR2 is YSYEKL. V was trimmed by 1 base and J by 5 bases, leaving 19 bases between them.

The V and J genes are TRBV20-1 and TRBJ2-1; TRBD2 matches at 8 bases. The V and J ends lost 4 bases and 10 bases, in that order; junction bases with no gene match: 6. This CDR3 has 12 residues. Germline CDR1 reads DFQATT; CDR2 reads SNEGSKA (reference sequence). The chain's CDR3 is CSATRGGDEQFF. In DNA form, the CDR3 reads TGCAGTGCTACCCGGGGGGGAGACGAGCAGTTCTTC.

J is TRBJ2-7 and V is TRBV30; TRBD2 is a possible D gene (6 bases). Germline CDR1 is GTSNPN and CDR2 is SVGIG (reference sequence). The CDR3 runs to 13 residues. V dropped 1 base and J dropped 7 bases, with 14 bases sitting between them. The CDR3 nucleotides are TGTGCCTGGAGTGCGGGGGACGTAAGGGAGCAGTACTTC. Protein sequence: CAWSAGDVREQYF.

This chain links TRBV5-6 with TRBJ2-1; 8 bases are a match to TRBD2. Germline V CDR1 and CDR2: SGHDT, YYEEEE. This CDR3 spans 12 amino acids. V was clipped by 0 bases and J by 12 bases; unmatched bases: 2. The CDR3 region is CASSLVGRGQFF. DNA for the CDR3: TGTGCCAGCAGCTTGGTCGGGAGGGGGCAGTTCTTC.

The chain carries TRBV6-5 and TRBJ1-6; no definite D call. The CDR3 spans 15 residues. The V gene lost 0 bases and the J gene lost 6 bases, with 9 bases spanning the gap. Looked up from germline, CDR1 is MNHEY and CDR2 is SVGAGI. CDR3 sequence: CASSYSRAINSPLHF. The CDR3 region has the DNA TGTGCCAGCAGTTACTCGAGGGCCATTAATTCACCCCTCCACTTT.

The V gene is TRBV19, the J gene TRBJ1-2; possibly TRBD1 for D (5 bases). The CDR3 totals 13 residues. Germline values: CDR1 LNHDA, CDR2 SQIVND (reference sequence). Between the trimmed V and J ends, which lost 6 bases and 8 bases, there was a span of 16 bases. CDR3 bases: TGTGCCAGTAGATTTGGGACGGCTTTGGGCTACACCTTC. This translates into CASRFGTALGYTF.

The chain joins TRBV19 to TRBJ1-6, with unresolved D. Germline V CDR1 and CDR2: LNHDA, SQIVND (reference sequence). The CDR3 extends over 15 amino acids. V shed 5 bases and J shed 7 bases, with 15 bases lying between them. This chain's CDR3 is CASSPPGTVNSPLHF. As DNA, the CDR3 is TGTGCCAGTAGTCCTCCCGGAACAGTGAATTCACCCCTCCACTTT.

The V call is TRBV20-1, the J call TRBJ2-7, with D unclear. Trimming shortened V by 7 bases and J by 2 bases, and 9 bases separated the two germline ends. The CDR3 length is 11 residues. Germline-derived CDR1 and CDR2 are DFQATT and SNEGSKA (reference sequence). This chain's CDR3 is CSVNGPYEQYF. The CDR3 DNA follows: TGCAGTGTTAATGGCCCCTACGAGCAGTACTTC.